These 10 T cell receptor beta chains share one sample of origin, sequenced in a study of blood T cell repertoires in COVID-19 (dated by TCRdb to 2020 to 2021). Libraries were built with the immunoSEQ multiplex PCR assay. TCRdb retrieved this table from immuneACCESS and kept in-frame rearrangements only. Not all clones are present; in checked studies, unresolved V genes account for under half, and no reason is known for the remainder. Here the sample has 55,000 to 75,000 clones; roughly 81% occur a single time. In total, the top ten clones hold around a tenth of the sample. The specimen sequenced was peripheral blood. These receptors came from a human donor in a cohort sampled during active COVID-19.

This chain joins TRBV12-3 or TRBV12-4 and TRBJ2-1, with D perhaps TRBD2 (5 bases). Trimming left V 4 bases short and J 9 bases short, with 13 bases between. The CDR3 is made up of 13 amino acids. CDR3: CASSSRIAGEQFF. The CDR3 region has the DNA TGTGCCAGCAGTTCCCGGATCGCGGGTGAGCAGTTCTTC.

Comment on this clone: A junction end diverges from the germline sequence, so it may reflect a read error. V gene TRBV4-1 combines with J gene TRBJ2-1, with D tentatively TRBD2 (5 bases). Germline-derived CDR1 and CDR2 are MGHRA and YSYEKL. The CDR3 runs to 16 residues. CDR3 coding DNA: TGCGCCAGCAGCAAAGAGCCCGGAGGCTCCTACAATGAGCAGTTCTTC. Translation gives CASSKEPGGSYNEQFF.

The DNA of the CDR3 is TGTGCCAGCAGCCAGGTGCAGATGCGGGGAGTCAAGAGCAATGAGCAGTTCTTC. This encodes CASSQVQMRGVKSNEQFF. This chain uses TRBV14 with TRBJ2-1; D may be TRBD2 (6 bases). This CDR3 region has 18 residues. Germline V gives CDR1 SGHDN, CDR2 FVKESK. Trimming pared 3 bases from V and 6 bases from J, leaving 24 bases between.

The genes are TRBV5-1 and TRBJ2-7; 8 nucleotides align to TRBD2. Germline V gene data show CDR1 as SGHRS and CDR2 as YFSETQ. The CDR3 extends over 15 amino acids. V shed 0 bases and J 4 bases; nucleotides not matched to a gene: 6. The CDR3: CASSLASSGSYEQYF. CDR3 nucleotides: TGCGCCAGCAGCTTGGCCTCGAGCGGGAGTTACGAGCAGTACTTC.

The gene calls are TRBV4-1 and TRBJ2-1; D perhaps matches TRBD1 (6 bases). CDR3 length: 16 amino acids. V gave up 0 bases and J gave up 3 bases, with 12 bases separating them. Germline assignment: CDR1 MGHRA and CDR2 YSYEKL. The CDR3 DNA sequence: TGCGCCAGCAGCCAAGACGTACAGGGAAGCTACAATGAGCAGTTCTTC. Residues: CASSQDVQGSYNEQFF.

The V call is TRBV19, the J call TRBJ2-7; tentative D call: TRBD2 (5 bases). CDR3 length: 14 residues. Germline assignment: CDR1 LNHDA and CDR2 SQIVND (reference sequence). Trimming shortened V by 6 bases and J by 1 base, and 13 bases separated the two germline ends. The CDR3 DNA follows: TGTGCCAGTAGCTCGCCGGGGAAGTCCTACGAGCAGTACTTC. Encoded protein: CASSSPGKSYEQYF.

Of note for this clone: The sample carries other DNA sequences with the same CDR3. The chain joins TRBV6-5 to TRBJ1-2; D possibly corresponds to TRBD1 (5 bases). The length of the CDR3 is 13 residues. The V end lost 3 bases, the J end lost 3 bases, and 8 bases lay between the germline ends. Per germline, CDR1 MNHEY and CDR2 SVGAGI. CDR3 loop: CASSYGADYGYTF. For the CDR3, the DNA is TGTGCCAGCAGTTATGGGGCCGACTATGGCTACACCTTC.

The gene calls are TRBV3-1 (or the pseudogene TRBV3-2) and TRBJ1-2; possibly TRBD1 for D (5 bases). From germline, CDR1 is LGHDT and CDR2 YNNKEL (reference sequence). The CDR3 runs to 16 residues. V was cut by 0 bases and J by 4 bases, with 15 bases left in between. Written as DNA, the CDR3 is TGTGCCAGCAGCCAAGAGGACACGGTCGACTTCTATGGCTACACCTTC. Translating gives CASSQEDTVDFYGYTF.

In this sample, this clone turned up many times. The J gene is TRBJ2-7, the V gene TRBV19, with 7 nucleotides matching TRBD2. CDR1 is LNHDA and CDR2 is SQIVND in the germline V gene (reference sequence). After removal of 4 bases from V and 5 bases from J, the junction contained 11 bases not matched to a gene. This CDR3 has 15 residues. Written as DNA, the CDR3 is TGTGCCAGTAGTACGAAGACTAGCCTCGGTAACGAGCAGTACTTC. It encodes CASSTKTSLGNEQYF.

The CDR3 nucleotides are TGTGCCAGCAGTGGCCGATCGGACAGGGGAGGATACGAGCAGTACTTC. It specifies CASSGRSDRGGYEQYF. The V gene is TRBV2, the J gene TRBJ2-7; 9 bases align to TRBD1. V lost 4 bases and J lost 4; bases outside the gene matches: 11. Germline CDR1 is SNHLY and CDR2 is FYNNEI. The CDR3 is made up of 16 amino acids.